This is a list of T cell receptor beta chains from one sample in a study of regulatory T cells in long-lasting Graves disease. TCRdb reprocessed the multiplex PCR reads via MiXCR and lists one record per CDR3 protein. The sample carries just over 600,000 distinct CDR3 sequences, about 16% recorded once. These data also formed part of another study, on T cells in Graves' hyperthyroidism and ophthalmopathy.

The sample was peripheral blood mononuclear cells (PBMCs), taken at new diagnosis, from a patient treated with antithyroid drugs. The receptors stem from a woman aged 30 to 39 with Graves disease. Each CDR3 is given with its conserved first and last residue. Each record gives: V gene, D gene, J gene, clone size, CDR3 protein, CDR3 DNA. D genes are given only for firm matches. Expanded clones are given a class, and other clones once, few, many or no size at all.

>TRBV11-2|NA|TRBJ1-1|few
CASSSGRLSNTEAFF
TGTGCCAGCAGCTCCGGACGGCTCTCGAACACTGAAGCTTTCTTT
>TRBV11-2|TRBD1|TRBJ2-5|many
CASSLSTGGETQYF
TGTGCCAGCAGCTTAAGCACAGGGGGAGAGACCCAGTACTTC
>TRBV19|TRBD1|TRBJ2-7|few
CASSISPGQGAVEQYF
TGTGCCAGTAGTATATCTCCGGGACAGGGGGCGGTCGAGCAGTACTTC
>TRBV28|NA|TRBJ2-6|NA
CASRIPGNNVLTF
TGTGCCAGCCGCATCCCCGGTAACAACGTCCTGACTTTC
>TRBV15|NA|TRBJ1-1|NA
CATSDPLAGTEAFF
TGTGCCACCAGTGACCCCCTCGCCGGCACTGAAGCTTTCTTT
>TRBV15|NA|TRBJ2-7|NA
CATSRDGGQVWEQYF
TGTGCCACCAGCAGAGACGGGGGGCAAGTGTGGGAGCAGTACTTC
>TRBV5-1|NA|TRBJ2-3|many
CASSSWTDRRTDTQYF
TGTGCCAGCAGCTCGTGGACAGACAGGAGGACAGATACGCAGTATTTT
>TRBV5-1|NA|TRBJ2-7|NA
CASSLAAGQQYF
TGCGCCAGCAGCTTGGCTGCGGGGCAGCAGTACTTC
>TRBV10-3|NA|TRBJ1-4|few
CAITPQGEVEKLFF
TGTGCCATCACCCCGCAGGGTGAGGTTGAAAAACTGTTTTTT
>TRBV9|TRBD1|TRBJ1-4|few
CASSVSTGANEKLFF
TGTGCCAGCAGCGTCAGCACAGGGGCCAATGAAAAACTGTTTTTT
>TRBV2|NA|TRBJ2-7|many
CASSEQGSSYEQYF
TGTGCCAGCAGTGAACAGGGAAGCTCCTACGAGCAGTACTTC
>TRBV18|NA|TRBJ1-1|few
CASSQGDGTEAFF
TGTGCCAGCTCCCAGGGAGATGGGACTGAAGCTTTCTTT
>TRBV29-1|NA|TRBJ2-7|many
CSVEDWPLSYEQYF
TGCAGCGTTGAAGATTGGCCTCTCAGCTACGAGCAGTACTTC
>TRBV18|NA|TRBJ2-7|NA
CAGSPATGTYEQYF
TGTGCCGGCTCACCAGCTACCGGAACCTACGAGCAGTACTTC
>TRBV7-7|TRBD2|TRBJ2-5|NA
CASSLGSGRVNETQYF
TGTGCTAGCAGCTTAGGTAGCGGGAGGGTCAACGAGACCCAGTACTTC
>TRBV15|NA|TRBJ2-5|few
CATSRRTEQETQYF
TGTGCCACCAGCAGACGGACGGAACAAGAGACCCAGTACTTC
>TRBV3-1|NA|TRBJ1-5|few
CASSLGRADNQPQHF
TGTGCCAGCAGCCTGGGGAGGGCCGACAATCAGCCCCAGCATTTT
>TRBV12-3/TRBV12-4|NA|TRBJ2-7|many
CASSLVTEKNEQYF
TGTGCCAGCAGTTTGGTGACAGAAAAGAACGAGCAGTACTTC
>TRBV27|NA|TRBJ2-3|few
CASGLVGTTSTDTQYF
TGTGCCAGCGGTTTGGTGGGGACAACTAGCACAGATACGCAGTATTTT
>TRBV6-1|TRBD1|TRBJ1-2|many
CASSPNPSTGGWGYTF
TGTGCCAGCAGCCCCAACCCCTCGACAGGGGGCTGGGGCTACACCTTC
>TRBV2|NA|TRBJ2-3|many
CASRPGTGFGGRGTDTQYF
TGTGCCAGCAGACCCGGGACAGGGTTCGGCGGGAGGGGCACAGATACGCAGTATTTT
>TRBV9|TRBD2|TRBJ2-5|NA
CASSVSGSGMETQYF
TGTGCCAGCAGCGTTAGCGGGAGTGGGATGGAGACCCAGTACTTC
>TRBV5-1|NA|TRBJ2-7|few
CASSGWGAGSYEQYF
TGCGCCAGCAGCGGCTGGGGGGCGGGATCCTACGAGCAGTACTTC
>TRBV30|NA|TRBJ1-1|many
CAWSSTPNTEAFF
TGTGCCTGGAGTTCTACACCGAACACTGAAGCTTTCTTT
>TRBV7-9|NA|TRBJ2-1|NA
CASSLGWSPSYNERFF
TGTGCCAGCAGCTTAGGCTGGTCGCCCTCCTACAATGAGCGGTTCTTC
>TRBV7-9|NA|TRBJ2-1|NA
CASDYDLRNEQFF
TGTGCCAGCGACTACGATCTACGGAATGAGCAGTTCTTC
>TRBV7-9|NA|TRBJ2-3|many
CASSLPAGTTDTQYF
TGTGCCAGCAGCTTACCGGCAGGCACCACAGATACGCAGTATTTT
>TRBV27|NA|TRBJ2-7|few
CASSLSRLYEQYF
TGTGCCAGCAGTTTAAGCAGACTCTACGAGCAGTACTTC
>TRBV4-1|TRBD1|TRBJ2-7|NA
CASSQPDRDSLEQYF
TGCGCCAGCAGCCAACCGGACAGGGATTCCCTCGAGCAGTACTTC
>TRBV6-1|NA|TRBJ1-1|NA
CASGRVGVSEAFF
TGTGCCAGCGGGAGGGTTGGCGTCTCTGAAGCTTTCTTT
>TRBV6-2/TRBV6-3|TRBD2|TRBJ2-3|few
CASSSVPSGTSGRDTQYF
TGTGCCAGCAGTTCCGTTCCCTCCGGGACTAGCGGGAGAGATACGCAGTATTTT
>TRBV20-1|NA|TRBJ2-7|many
CSADATNEQYF
TGCAGTGCTGACGCCACGAACGAGCAGTACTTC
>TRBV19|NA|TRBJ2-7|NA
CASSIGREQYF
TGTGCCAGTAGTATCGGGCGCGAGCAGTACTTC
>TRBV9|TRBD1|TRBJ1-5|many
CASSPQGASNQPQHF
TGTGCCAGCAGTCCCCAGGGGGCAAGCAATCAGCCCCAGCATTTT
>TRBV2|NA|TRBJ2-7|many
CASSADTGGYEQYF
TGTGCCAGCAGTGCTGACACCGGAGGCTACGAGCAGTACTTC
>TRBV5-4|TRBD2|TRBJ2-1|few
CASSLPGLADTNEQFF
TGTGCCAGCAGCTTGCCGGGACTAGCGGATACCAATGAGCAGTTCTTC
>TRBV11-3|TRBD1|TRBJ2-2|many
CASGQGNTGELFF
TGTGCCAGCGGACAGGGTAACACCGGGGAGCTGTTTTTT
>TRBV2|NA|TRBJ2-1|NA
CASSGLGEQFF
TGTGCCAGCAGTGGACTCGGTGAGCAGTTCTTC
>TRBV9|NA|TRBJ2-5|few
CASSTNPSEGGETQYF
TGTGCCAGCAGCACAAACCCCAGCGAGGGGGGGGAGACCCAGTACTTC
>TRBV5-6|NA|TRBJ2-2|many
CASSLVQSNTGELFF
TGTGCCAGCAGCTTGGTACAGTCGAACACCGGGGAGCTGTTTTTT
>TRBV3-1|NA|TRBJ1-6|many
CASTRWGSPLHF
TGTGCCAGCACCCGGTGGGGATCACCCCTCCACTTT
>TRBV10-2|TRBD2|TRBJ2-1|NA
CASGTSGRGNEQFF
TGCGCCAGCGGCACTAGCGGGAGAGGCAATGAGCAGTTCTTC
>TRBV28|TRBD1|TRBJ2-7|many
CASRQGQGGEQYF
TGTGCCAGCAGACAGGGACAGGGGGGCGAGCAGTACTTC
>TRBV7-6|NA|TRBJ2-6|many
CASATTAWANVLTF
TGTGCCTCGGCAACCACGGCCTGGGCCAACGTCCTGACTTTC
>TRBV10-3|NA|TRBJ2-4|few
CAIRKDSLENIQYF
TGTGCCATCAGAAAGGACAGTTTGGAAAACATTCAGTACTTC